The 10 T cell receptor beta chains listed next were all sequenced from one sample in a study of tumor-infiltrating lymphocytes in localized non-small cell lung cancer. The assay was immunoSEQ multiplex PCR, and TCRdb's table has in-frame clones only and misses some. This sample has 12,000 or so clones, with about nine tenths found just once. The sequenced material came from lung tumor tissue. These receptors originate from a human donor with non-small cell lung cancer.

The chain employs TRBV9 and TRBJ2-2; D remains ambiguous. Trimming left V 0 bases short and J 7 bases short, with 4 bases between. Germline CDR1 reads SGDLS; CDR2 reads YYNGEE. The CDR3 runs 12 residues. The CDR3 is CASSVEFGELFF. DNA of the CDR3: TGTGCCAGCAGCGTAGAGTTCGGGGAGCTGTTTTTT. Filled out from reference TRBV9 and TRBJ2-2, the complete variable domain reads DSGVTQTPKHLITATGQRVTLRCSPRSGDLSVYWYQQSLDQGLQFLIQYYNGEERAKGNILERFSAQQFPDLHSELNLSSLELGDSALYFCASSVEFGELFFGEGSRLTVL.

This clone was recorded once. This rearrangement joins TRBV6-5 to TRBJ2-1; no firm D call. Per germline, CDR1 MNHEY and CDR2 SVGAGI. V dropped 5 bases and J dropped 8 bases, with 7 bases sitting between them. The CDR3 extends over 11 amino acids. The CDR3 bases are TGTGCCAGCAGTCTCAGAGATGAGCAGTTCTTC. Protein product: CASSLRDEQFF.

Of note for this clone: A read error may produce the germline difference seen at one junction end. The genes are TRBV30 and TRBJ2-7; 12 bases fit TRBD1. The CDR3 covers 11 residues. The germline V gene encodes CDR1 GTSNPN and CDR2 SVGIG (reference sequence). In nucleotides, the CDR3 is TGTGCCTGGAGCGACCGGGACAGGGGGCATTTC. Translating it yields CAWSDRDRGHF.

The rearrangement links TRBV2 to TRBJ2-2; D gene uncertain. This CDR3 has 12 amino acids. V was cut by 2 bases and J by 8 bases, with 6 bases left in between. In germline, CDR1 is SNHLY, CDR2 FYNNEI. The CDR3 region has the DNA TGTGCCAGCAGTGAATCCAGTGGGGAGCTGTTTTTT. Translated: CASSESSGELFF.

The gene calls are TRBV6-1 and TRBJ2-1; 10 bases line up with TRBD1. The CDR3 is made up of 15 amino acids. V lost 1 base to trimming and J lost 3 bases; unmatched junction nucleotides: 0. Germline V lookup: CDR1 MNHNS, CDR2 SASEGT. The CDR3 region has the DNA TGTGCCAGCAGTGAAGGGACAGGGGGCTACAATGAGCAGTTCTTC. Translating gives CASSEGTGGYNEQFF.

The chain employs TRBV7-2 and TRBJ2-1; D perhaps matches TRBD1 (6 bases). The CDR3 totals 15 residues. Germline loops: CDR1 SGHTA, CDR2 FQGNSA. Trimming cost V 2 bases and J 6 bases, with 14 bases left between them. In DNA, the CDR3 is TGTGCCAGCAGCTTAAGCCAGGGGCCGGGCAATGAGCAGTTCTTC. This encodes CASSLSQGPGNEQFF.

The V call is TRBV19, the J call TRBJ2-3; 12 bases fit TRBD2. CDR1 is LNHDA and CDR2 is SQIVND in the germline V gene (reference sequence). J was trimmed by 6 bases and V by 6 bases; bases with no gene match: 4. The CDR3 is 14 residues long. The CDR3 is CASSGLAGSDTQYF. The CDR3, as DNA: TGTGCCAGTAGCGGACTAGCGGGATCTGATACGCAGTATTTT.

This chain uses TRBV5-1 with TRBJ2-3; 11 bases align to TRBD2. Per germline, CDR1 SGHRS and CDR2 YFSETQ. This CDR3 region has 16 residues. With 4 bases clipped from V and 0 bases from J, the junction kept 4 bases outside the gene matches. CDR3 DNA: TGCGCCAGCAGCCGGGGACTAGCGGCGAGCACAGATACGCAGTATTTT. This codes for CASSRGLAASTDTQYF.

Worth noting for this clone: One end of the junction does not line up with germline, which may come from a read error. This chain joins TRBV19 and TRBJ2-7; 7 bases are shared with TRBD2. Germline loops: CDR1 LNHDA, CDR2 SQIVND (reference sequence). The length of the CDR3 is 14 residues. As DNA, the CDR3 is TGTGCCAGTAGTGCCAGCGGGACCTCCCACGAGCAGTACTTC. Its protein is CASSASGTSHEQYF.

The chain is built from TRBV29-1 and TRBJ1-1, with D unresolved. The germline V gene has CDR1 SQVTM and CDR2 ANQGSEA. Trimming shortened V by 4 bases and J by 4 bases, and 10 bases separated the two germline ends. This CDR3 has 12 amino acids. The CDR3 here is CSVGLTRTEAFF. The CDR3 DNA reads as TGCAGCGTTGGACTGACGCGCACTGAAGCTTTCTTT.